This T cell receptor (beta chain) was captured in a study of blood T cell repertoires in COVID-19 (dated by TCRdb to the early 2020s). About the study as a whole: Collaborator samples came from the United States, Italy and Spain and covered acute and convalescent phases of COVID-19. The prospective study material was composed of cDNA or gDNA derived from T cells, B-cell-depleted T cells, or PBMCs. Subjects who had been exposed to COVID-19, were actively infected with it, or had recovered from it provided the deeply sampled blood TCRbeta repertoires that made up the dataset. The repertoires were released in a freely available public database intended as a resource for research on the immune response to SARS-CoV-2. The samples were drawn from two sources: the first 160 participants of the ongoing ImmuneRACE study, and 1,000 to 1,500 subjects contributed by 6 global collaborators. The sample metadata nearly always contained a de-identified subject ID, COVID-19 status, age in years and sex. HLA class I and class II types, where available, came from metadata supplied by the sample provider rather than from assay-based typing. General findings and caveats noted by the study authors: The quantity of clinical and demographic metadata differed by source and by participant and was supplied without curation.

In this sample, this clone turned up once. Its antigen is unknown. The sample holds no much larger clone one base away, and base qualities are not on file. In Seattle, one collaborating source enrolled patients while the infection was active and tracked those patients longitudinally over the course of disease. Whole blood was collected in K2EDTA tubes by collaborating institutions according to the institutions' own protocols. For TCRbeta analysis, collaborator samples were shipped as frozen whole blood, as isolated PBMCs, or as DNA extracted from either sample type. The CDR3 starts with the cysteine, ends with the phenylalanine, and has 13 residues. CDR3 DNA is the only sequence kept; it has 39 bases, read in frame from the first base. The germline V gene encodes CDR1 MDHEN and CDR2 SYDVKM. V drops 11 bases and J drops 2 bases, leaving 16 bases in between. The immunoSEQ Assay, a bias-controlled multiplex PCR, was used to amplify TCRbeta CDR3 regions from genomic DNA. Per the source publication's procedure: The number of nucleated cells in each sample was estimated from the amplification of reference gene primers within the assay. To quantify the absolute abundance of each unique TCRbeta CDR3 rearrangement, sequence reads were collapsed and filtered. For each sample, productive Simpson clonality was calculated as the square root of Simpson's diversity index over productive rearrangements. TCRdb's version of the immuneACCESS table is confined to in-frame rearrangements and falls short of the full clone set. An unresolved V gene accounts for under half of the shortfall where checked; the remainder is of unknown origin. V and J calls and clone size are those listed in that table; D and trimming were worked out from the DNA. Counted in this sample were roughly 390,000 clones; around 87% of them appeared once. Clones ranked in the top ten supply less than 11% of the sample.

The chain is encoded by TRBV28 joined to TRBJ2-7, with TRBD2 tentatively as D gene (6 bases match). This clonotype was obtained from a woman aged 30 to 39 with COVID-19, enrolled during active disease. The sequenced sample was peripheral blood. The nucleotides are TGTGCCGGGGGAGGCTATAGGGCCTACGAGCAGTACTTC. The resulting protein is CAGGGYRAYEQYF. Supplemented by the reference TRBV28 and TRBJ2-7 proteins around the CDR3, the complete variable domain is DVKVTQSSRYLVKRTGEKVFLECVQDMDHENMFWYRQDPGLGLRLIYFSYDVKMKEKGDIPEGYSVSREKKERFSLILESASTNQTSMYLCAGGGYRAYEQYFGPGTRLTVT.